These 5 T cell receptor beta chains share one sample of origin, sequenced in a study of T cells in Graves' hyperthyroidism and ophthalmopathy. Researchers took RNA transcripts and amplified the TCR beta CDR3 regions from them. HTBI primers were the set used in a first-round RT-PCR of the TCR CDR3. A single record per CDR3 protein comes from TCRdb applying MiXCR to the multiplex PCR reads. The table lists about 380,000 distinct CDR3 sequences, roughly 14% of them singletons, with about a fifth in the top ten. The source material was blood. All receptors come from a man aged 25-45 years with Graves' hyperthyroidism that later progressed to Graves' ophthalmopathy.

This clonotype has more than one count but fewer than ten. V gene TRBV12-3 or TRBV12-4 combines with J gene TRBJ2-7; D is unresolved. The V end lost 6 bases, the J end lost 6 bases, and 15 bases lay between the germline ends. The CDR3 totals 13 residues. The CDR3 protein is CASSYSPLSEQYF. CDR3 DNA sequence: TGTGCCAGCAGCTACTCCCCCCTCTCCGAGCAGTACTTC.

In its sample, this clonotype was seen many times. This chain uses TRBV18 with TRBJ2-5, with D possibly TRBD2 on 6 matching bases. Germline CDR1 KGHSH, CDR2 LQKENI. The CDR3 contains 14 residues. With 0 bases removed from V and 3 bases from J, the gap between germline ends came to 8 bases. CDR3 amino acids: CASSPPREEETQYF. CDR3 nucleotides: TGTGCCAGCTCACCACCTAGGGAGGAAGAGACCCAGTACTTC.

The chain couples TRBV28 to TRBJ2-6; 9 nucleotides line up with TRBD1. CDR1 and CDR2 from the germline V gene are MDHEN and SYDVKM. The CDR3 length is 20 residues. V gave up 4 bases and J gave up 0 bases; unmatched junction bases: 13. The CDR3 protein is CASSWVFTGGLRSGANVLTF. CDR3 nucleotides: TGTGCCAGCAGTTGGGTTTTCACAGGGGGCCTTCGCTCTGGGGCCAACGTCCTGACTTTC. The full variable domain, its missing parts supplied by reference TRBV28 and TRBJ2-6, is DVKVTQSSRYLVKRTGEKVFLECVQDMDHENMFWYRQDPGLGLRLIYFSYDVKMKEKGDIPEGYSVSREKKERFSLILESASTNQTSMYLCASSWVFTGGLRSGANVLTFGAGSRLTVL.

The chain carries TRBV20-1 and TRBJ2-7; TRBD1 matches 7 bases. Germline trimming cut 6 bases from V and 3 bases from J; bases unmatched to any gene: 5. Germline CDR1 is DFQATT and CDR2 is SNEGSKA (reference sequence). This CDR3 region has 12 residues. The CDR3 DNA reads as TGCAGTGCCCACCAGGGGGACTACGAGCAGTACTTC. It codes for CSAHQGDYEQYF.

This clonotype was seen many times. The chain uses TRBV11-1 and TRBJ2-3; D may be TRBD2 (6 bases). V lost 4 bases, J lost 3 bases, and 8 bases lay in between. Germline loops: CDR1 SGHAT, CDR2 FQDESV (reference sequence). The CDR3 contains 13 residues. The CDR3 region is CASSSGLTDTQYF. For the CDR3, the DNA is TGTGCCAGCAGCTCGGGACTGACAGATACGCAGTATTTT.